The rows below give T cell receptor beta chains drawn from one sample of a study of T-cell memory formation after mild COVID-19. TCRdb re-derived calls from the 5' RACE reads in MiXCR, one entry per CDR3 protein. Of roughly 480,000 distinct CDR3 sequences in the sample, around a quarter were seen once. Sequences were obtained from PBMCs or a T cell subset sorted from them (not recorded which). The receptor source for this set is an adult woman who had mild COVID-19 (a few samples of this study predate the infection). Cell type and time point are not known. Each CDR3 is given with its conserved first and last residue. D genes are given only for firm matches. Size is omitted from some rows. Given values are once, few, many or a class for expanded clones.

length: 15
V: TRBV27
J: TRBJ1-3
D: NA
size: NA
DNA: TGTGCCAGCAGTCTTTCTTGGGGTTCTGGAAACACCATATATTTT
CDR3: CASSLSWGSGNTIYF

length: 17
V: TRBV5-1
J: TRBJ2-3
D: NA
size: NA
DNA: TGCGCCAGCAGCCCCTCGAGGGGGGGGGTTAGCACAGATACGCAGTATTTT
CDR3: CASSPSRGGVSTDTQYF

length: 13
V: TRBV5-1
J: TRBJ2-5
D: NA
size: few
DNA: TGCGCCAGCAGCTTGGTGGTGGGGGAGACCCAGTACTTC
CDR3: CASSLVVGETQYF

length: 14
V: TRBV3-1
J: TRBJ2-1
D: NA
size: few
DNA: TGTGCCAGCAGCCAAGATATCGTGGGAGGGGGGCAGTTCTTC
CDR3: CASSQDIVGGGQFF

length: 14
V: TRBV6-5
J: TRBJ2-7
D: NA
size: NA
DNA: TGTGCCAGCAGCAGTGACTTCTACTCCTACGAGCAGTACTTC
CDR3: CASSSDFYSYEQYF

length: 14
V: TRBV27
J: TRBJ2-3
D: NA
size: NA
DNA: TGTGCCAGCAGTTTAACCTTTTTGGACGGGGAGCAGTATTTT
CDR3: CASSLTFLDGEQYF

length: 17
V: TRBV24-1
J: TRBJ2-3
D: TRBD2
size: NA
DNA: TGTGCCACCAGTGACCAGACTAGCGGGAGGCTCACAGATACGCAGTATTTT
CDR3: CATSDQTSGRLTDTQYF

length: 16
V: TRBV12-3/TRBV12-4
J: TRBJ1-1
D: TRBD1
size: NA
DNA: TGTGCCAGCAGTCCCCCCTGGACAGGCGGGGGTACTGAAGCTTTCTTT
CDR3: CASSPPWTGGGTEAFF

length: 15
V: TRBV6-5
J: TRBJ2-7
D: TRBD2
size: NA
DNA: TGTGCCAGCAGCGACGGGACTAGCGGGGGGTACGAGCAGTACTTC
CDR3: CASSDGTSGGYEQYF

length: 14
V: TRBV12-3/TRBV12-4
J: TRBJ1-1
D: TRBD1
size: NA
DNA: TGTGCCAGCACCTTCACCACAGGGGAAACTGAAGCTTTCTTT
CDR3: CASTFTTGETEAFF

length: 15
V: TRBV6-2/TRBV6-3
J: TRBJ2-7
D: TRBD2
size: NA
DNA: TGTGCCAGCAGCCATAGCGGGAGTGGCTCCTACGAGCAGTACTTC
CDR3: CASSHSGSGSYEQYF

length: 15
V: TRBV12-3/TRBV12-4
J: TRBJ2-3
D: TRBD1
size: few
DNA: TGTGCCAGCAGTTTAGTCCAGGGGGCGGCAGATACGCAGTATTTT
CDR3: CASSLVQGAADTQYF

length: 15
V: TRBV7-9
J: TRBJ2-3
D: NA
size: NA
DNA: TGTGCCAGCAGCCGTTGGGACGGATACACAGATACGCAGTATTTT
CDR3: CASSRWDGYTDTQYF

length: 15
V: TRBV5-1
J: TRBJ2-4
D: TRBD2
size: few
DNA: TGCGCCGCAGGAACTAGCGGATTAGCCAAAAACATTCAGTACTTC
CDR3: CAAGTSGLAKNIQYF

length: 14
V: TRBV6-5
J: TRBJ2-7
D: NA
size: NA
DNA: TGTGCCAGCAGTCGGGCCGGGACCTCCTACGAGCAGTACTTC
CDR3: CASSRAGTSYEQYF

length: 15
V: TRBV5-1
J: TRBJ2-3
D: NA
size: few
DNA: TGCGCCAGCAGCTTGGGGCAGGGTATCTCAGATACGCAGTATTTT
CDR3: CASSLGQGISDTQYF

length: 13
V: TRBV5-5
J: TRBJ1-1
D: NA
size: few
DNA: TGTGCCAGCAGCCGACCGGAGGTGACTGAAGCTTTCTTT
CDR3: CASSRPEVTEAFF

length: 17
V: TRBV24-1
J: TRBJ2-1
D: TRBD2
size: NA
DNA: TGTGCCACCAGTGATGAGGTAGCGGGAGAAACGTACAATGAGCAGTTCTTC
CDR3: CATSDEVAGETYNEQFF

length: 11
V: TRBV7-9
J: TRBJ2-1
D: NA
size: many
DNA: TGTGCCAGCAGCTTAGGGTCTGAGCAGTTCTTC
CDR3: CASSLGSEQFF

length: 16
V: TRBV7-9
J: TRBJ1-6
D: TRBD1
size: few
DNA: TGTGCCAGCAGCATATCGTCCGGGACAGGGAACTCACCCCTCCACTTT
CDR3: CASSISSGTGNSPLHF

length: 13
V: TRBV24-1
J: TRBJ2-7
D: NA
size: NA
DNA: TGTGCCACCGGTCCAGGACGCGCGGGCGAGCAGTACTTC
CDR3: CATGPGRAGEQYF

length: 14
V: TRBV9
J: TRBJ2-1
D: TRBD1
size: few
DNA: TGTGCCAGCAGCTCCCCTGACAGGGAAAGAGGGCAGTTCTTC
CDR3: CASSSPDRERGQFF

length: 15
V: TRBV12-3/TRBV12-4
J: TRBJ1-5
D: NA
size: NA
DNA: TGTGCCAGCACCGCCCTGGGTGGGTTAGGTGGACCCCAGCATTTT
CDR3: CASTALGGLGGPQHF

length: 14
V: TRBV27
J: TRBJ1-1
D: TRBD1
size: NA
DNA: TGTGCCAGCAGTTTATCCGGGACAGGGAACGAAGCTTTCTTT
CDR3: CASSLSGTGNEAFF

length: 15
V: TRBV2
J: TRBJ1-2
D: NA
size: NA
DNA: TGTGCCAGCAGTGGCGGGGGCAGCCCTAACTATGGCTACACCTTC
CDR3: CASSGGGSPNYGYTF

length: 15
V: TRBV18
J: TRBJ2-1
D: TRBD2
size: NA
DNA: TGTGCCAGCTCCCCTACCAGCGGGAGGATCATTGAGCAGTTCTTC
CDR3: CASSPTSGRIIEQFF

length: 15
V: TRBV7-6
J: TRBJ2-7
D: NA
size: NA
DNA: TGTGCCAGCAGCTTAGCGCAAAACGGTCCCTACGAGCAGTACTTC
CDR3: CASSLAQNGPYEQYF

length: 16
V: TRBV5-1
J: TRBJ2-3
D: TRBD2
size: few
DNA: TGCGCCAGCAGCTTGTGGGGGGGTAGTAGCACAGATACGCAGTATTTT
CDR3: CASSLWGGSSTDTQYF

length: 15
V: TRBV11-1
J: TRBJ2-3
D: TRBD2
size: NA
DNA: TGTGCCAGCAGCTACCGACTAGCGGGCACAGATACGCAGTATTTT
CDR3: CASSYRLAGTDTQYF

length: 16
V: TRBV18
J: TRBJ2-7
D: TRBD2
size: few
DNA: TGTGCCAGCTCACCGTCGGGACTAGCGGGAGGGAACGAGCAGTACTTC
CDR3: CASSPSGLAGGNEQYF

length: 15
V: TRBV2
J: TRBJ2-2
D: TRBD2
size: NA
DNA: TGTGCCAGCAGTAGTCTAGCGGGCTACACCGGGGAGCTGTTTTTT
CDR3: CASSSLAGYTGELFF

length: 12
V: TRBV7-9
J: TRBJ1-1
D: NA
size: few
DNA: TGTGCCAGCAGCTTTCCGGGAGAAGAAGCTTTCTTT
CDR3: CASSFPGEEAFF

length: 15
V: TRBV12-3/TRBV12-4
J: TRBJ1-1
D: TRBD1
size: few
DNA: TGTGCCAGCAGTTTATTCTCCGGGACAGGGATTGAAGCTTTCTTT
CDR3: CASSLFSGTGIEAFF

length: 12
V: TRBV20-1
J: TRBJ2-7
D: NA
size: many
DNA: TGCAGTGCTGCCGTCCGGCTTAACGAGCAGTACTTC
CDR3: CSAAVRLNEQYF